This T cell receptor beta chain was captured in a study of blood T cell repertoires in COVID-19. On the study more broadly: Donors in the United States, Italy and Spain gave samples during acute or convalescent COVID-19. PBMCs, B-cell-depleted T cells, or T cells provided the cDNA or gDNA that made up the material.

This clone was seen a handful of times. Assay: immunoSEQ multiplex PCR; the TCRdb copy retains only in-frame clones and omits some. The table lists about 130,000 clones, roughly 80% of them singletons, with approximately 1.8% in the top ten. The CDR3 has 15 residues. The V end was cut by 5 bases, the J end by 4 bases, with 14 bases between. Germline V gives CDR1 SNHLY, CDR2 FYNNEI. Sequencing was performed on peripheral blood. The gene calls are TRBV2 and TRBJ1-4; possibly TRBD1 for D (6 bases). The receptor was isolated from a man in his 70s with acute or convalescent COVID-19. DNA of the CDR3: TGTGCCAGCAGTTGGGACACCCGGCTTAATGAAAAACTGTTTTTT. Translating it yields CASSWDTRLNEKLFF.